This passage covers 30 T cell receptor beta chains from one sample sequenced in a study of blood T cell repertoires in COVID-19. Here immunoSEQ multiplex PCR was the method, and the copy in TCRdb shows in-frame clones only, minus some. The profile shows 92,000 or so clones, around 72% of them singletons. The sequenced sample was peripheral blood. The receptors here all came from an elderly woman with acute or convalescent COVID-19.

V usage is TRBV7-2 and J usage is TRBJ2-1, with D unclear. V lost 1 base and J lost 6, with 7 bases in between. This CDR3 region has 13 residues. In germline, CDR1 is SGHTA, CDR2 FQGNSA. The CDR3 loop is CASSLDAGNEQFF. In DNA form, the CDR3 reads TGTGCCAGCAGCTTAGATGCCGGCAATGAGCAGTTCTTC.

The rearrangement links TRBV30 to TRBJ1-2; tentatively, D is TRBD1 (5 bases). Germline V lookup: CDR1 GTSNPN, CDR2 SVGIG (reference sequence). This CDR3 is 11 amino acids long. Trimming took off 4 bases at V and 2 bases at J, with 5 bases between the two ends. The CDR3 loop reads CAWTGNYGYTF. The CDR3 region has the DNA TGTGCCTGGACAGGGAACTATGGCTACACCTTC.

This clone has just a few counts. The chain combines TRBV18 with TRBJ1-2; 8 nucleotides agree with TRBD1. Germline values: CDR1 KGHSH, CDR2 LQKENI. The CDR3 extends over 15 amino acids. After removal of 3 bases from V and 5 bases from J, the junction contained 8 bases not matched to a gene. For the CDR3, the DNA is TGTGCCAGCTCACCCGGACAGGGAAATAGTTATGGCTACACCTTC. Translating gives CASSPGQGNSYGYTF.

V gene TRBV5-5 combines with J gene TRBJ2-1; 9 bases are a match to TRBD1. V lost 6 bases and J lost 5; bases outside the gene matches: 12. Germline CDR1 reads SGHKS; CDR2 reads YYEKEE (reference sequence). There are 16 residues in the CDR3. This CDR3 reads CASIPRTGVENNEQFF. DNA for the CDR3: TGTGCCAGCATCCCCCGGACAGGGGTTGAGAACAATGAGCAGTTCTTC.

This clone was detected only a few times. The chain employs TRBV10-3 and TRBJ2-7; D is possibly TRBD2 (6 bases). From germline, CDR1 is ENHRY and CDR2 SYGVKD. Trimming shortened V by 10 bases and J by 2 bases, and 15 bases separated the two germline ends. This CDR3 has 13 amino acids. CDR3 sequence (DNA): TGTGCCACGGGTGGAGGGACCACCTACGAGCAGTACTTC. This encodes CATGGGTTYEQYF.

The chain couples TRBV7-8 to TRBJ2-7; maybe TRBD2 (5 bases). The germline V gene has CDR1 SGHVS and CDR2 FQNEAQ. The CDR3 has 14 amino acids. The V end was cut by 2 bases, the J end by 4 bases, with 12 bases between. This CDR3 is CASSLRGSVYEQYF. CDR3 bases: TGTGCCAGCAGCTTAAGAGGGTCAGTTTACGAGCAGTACTTC.

This clone is a singleton in its sample. This sequence joins TRBV7-8 and TRBJ2-1; unclear D gene. Germline-derived CDR1 and CDR2 are SGHVS and FQNEAQ. Trimming stripped 3 bases from V and 0 bases from J, with 6 bases between. The CDR3 covers 14 residues. The CDR3 here is CASSFISSYNEQFF. DNA for the CDR3: TGTGCCAGCAGCTTTATTAGCTCCTACAATGAGCAGTTCTTC.

The rearrangement joins TRBV6-6 to TRBJ1-6; 9 bases agree with TRBD1. The germline V gene encodes CDR1 MNHNY and CDR2 SVGAGI (reference sequence). Trimming cost V 5 bases and J 7 bases; bases outside gene matches: 9. This CDR3 spans 16 amino acids. CDR3 coding DNA: TGTGCCAGCAGTCAGACCGGGACAGGGCGCAATTCACCCCTCCACTTT. Protein: CASSQTGTGRNSPLHF.

In this sample, this clone turned up a few times. CDR3 sequence reads: CASSQPTGREGNTIYF. The CDR3 DNA reads TGCGCCAGCAGCCAACCTACAGGCCGTGAGGGAAACACCATATATTTT. The genes are TRBV4-1 and TRBJ1-3, with D possibly TRBD1 on 5 matching bases. The CDR3 runs to 16 residues. The V end was cut by 2 bases, the J end by 4 bases, with 15 bases between. Germline-derived CDR1 and CDR2 are MGHRA and YSYEKL.

This clone was counted only a few times. The CDR3 protein is CATQGGSKAFF. The CDR3 DNA reads as TGTGCCACCCAGGGGGGCTCAAAAGCTTTCTTT. The chain recombines TRBV10-3 with TRBJ1-1; 7 nucleotides align to TRBD1. There are 11 residues in the CDR3. With 10 bases clipped from V and 9 bases from J, the junction kept 8 bases outside the gene matches. Germline V gene sequence: CDR1 ENHRY, CDR2 SYGVKD.

This clone has just a few counts. This chain uses TRBV5-6 with TRBJ1-4; D not resolved. Germline CDR1 and CDR2: SGHDT and YYEEEE. Trimming removed 0 bases from V and 8 bases from J, with 14 bases in between. The CDR3 length is 15 residues. CDR3: CASSLESGGREKLFF. The DNA of the CDR3 is TGTGCCAGCAGCTTGGAAAGCGGCGGACGGGAAAAACTGTTTTTT.

This clone appeared a single time. The V and J genes are TRBV5-6 and TRBJ2-1, with 8 bases matching TRBD2. Germline values: CDR1 SGHDT, CDR2 YYEEEE. J lost 4 bases, V lost 4 bases, and 10 bases had no gene match. The CDR3 sequence is 16 residues long. For the CDR3, the DNA is TGTGCCAGCAGCAGTCAGCGGGAGAACCTTTACAATGAGCAGTTCTTC. Its translation: CASSSQRENLYNEQFF.

This chain joins TRBV10-3 and TRBJ1-2; unclear D gene. Germline-derived CDR1 and CDR2 are ENHRY and SYGVKD. This CDR3 has 15 residues. V was trimmed by 7 bases and J by 4 bases, leaving 19 bases between them. The CDR3 DNA is TGTGCCATCACCGTTGGGAGGGCGGAAAGCTATGGCTACACCTTC. Its protein is CAITVGRAESYGYTF.

This clone was detected a few times. The chain recombines TRBV9 with TRBJ1-2; D unresolved. V was pared by 0 bases and J by 8 bases, with 20 bases between. CDR1 SGDLS and CDR2 YYNGEE come from the germline V gene. The CDR3 covers 16 residues. The CDR3 nucleotides are TGTGCCAGCAGCGTAGATTTGAACACCCGAGGGCACGGCTACACCTTC. Protein product: CASSVDLNTRGHGYTF.

This clone appeared a few times. V gene TRBV29-1 combines with J gene TRBJ1-1; the D gene is possibly TRBD1 (5 bases). The CDR3 runs to 15 residues. Between the trimmed V and J ends, which lost 3 bases and 0 bases, there was a span of 14 bases. Germline CDR1 and CDR2: SQVTM and ANQGSEA. CDR3 DNA sequence: TGCAGCGTTGAGGGGGGGACTTCATTGAACACTGAAGCTTTCTTT. It translates to CSVEGGTSLNTEAFF.

V and J are TRBV7-2 and TRBJ2-3; unclear D gene. Per the germline V gene, CDR1 is SGHTA and CDR2 is FQGNSA. The CDR3 length is 12 residues. The V and J ends lost 4 bases and 4 bases respectively, with 6 bases between them. In DNA form, the CDR3 reads TGTGCCAGCAGCTCTAGTGCAGATACGCAGTATTTT. It encodes CASSSSADTQYF.

The J gene is TRBJ1-1, the V gene TRBV5-1, with 7 bases aligning to TRBD1. The V and J ends lost 2 bases and 5 bases, in that order; junction bases with no gene match: 3. The germline gives CDR1 SGHRS, CDR2 YFSETQ. The CDR3 loop spans 13 amino acids. Here the CDR3 DNA reads TGCGCCAGCAGCTTCCACAGGGGTACTGAAGCTTTCTTT. Residues: CASSFHRGTEAFF.

This clone was found many times. In DNA, the CDR3 is TGTGCCAGCAGTGCCCTCGCGGGGGGCGAGACTGAAGCTTTCTTT. This encodes CASSALAGGETEAFF. The chain links TRBV2 to TRBJ1-1; possibly TRBD1 for D (6 bases). Germline-derived CDR1 and CDR2 are SNHLY and FYNNEI. The CDR3 consists of 15 residues. The V gene lost 4 bases and the J gene lost 5 bases, with 17 bases spanning the gap.

The chain carries TRBV12-1 and TRBJ1-2; the table's TRBD1 call for D was not verified on the DNA. TRBV12-1 is shown as a pseudogene. CDR3 size: 14 residues. The CDR3 bases are TGTGCCAGCAGCTTCCGGGACAGTTTTTATGGCTACACCTTC. It yields the protein CASSFRDSFYGYTF.

This chain connects TRBV7-3 to TRBJ2-3; 9 positions match TRBD2. The CDR3 sequence is 14 residues long. Germline trimming cut 1 base from V and 4 bases from J; bases unmatched to any gene: 0. The V gene's germline CDR1 is SGHTA and CDR2 FQGTGA. CDR3 region: CASSLIAGADTQYF. The CDR3 DNA reads TGTGCCAGCAGCTTAATAGCGGGGGCAGATACGCAGTATTTT.

The V gene is TRBV7-3, the J gene TRBJ2-2, with a possible D match to TRBD1 (5 bases). The CDR3 length is 14 residues. The germline CDR1 and CDR2 sequences are SGHTA and FQGTGA. Trimming took 7 bases from V and 6 from J, leaving 15 bases between them. The DNA for the CDR3 is TGTGCCAGCACCCGTACAGGTGATCCCGGGGAGCTGTTTTTT. Translation gives CASTRTGDPGELFF.

This chain links TRBV2 with TRBJ2-7, with 7 bases that match TRBD1. CDR3 length: 16 residues. In germline, CDR1 is SNHLY, CDR2 FYNNEI. With V trimmed by 4 bases and J by 3 bases, 12 bases remained unmatched. DNA for the CDR3: TGTGCCAGCAGTGGACCCTCCGGACAGGTGGGCTACGAGCAGTACTTC. Protein product: CASSGPSGQVGYEQYF.

The chain carries TRBV14 and TRBJ1-2, with 9 bases matching TRBD1. Germline V gives CDR1 SGHDN, CDR2 FVKESK. CDR3 size: 16 residues. V was clipped by 0 bases and J by 2 bases; unmatched bases: 4. This chain's CDR3 is CASSQDLGQGNYGYTF. As DNA, the CDR3 is TGTGCCAGCAGCCAAGATTTGGGACAGGGAAACTATGGCTACACCTTC.

V gene TRBV7-8 combines with J gene TRBJ1-1; TRBD1 matches 9 bases. V was pared by 3 bases and J by 7 bases, with 6 bases of the junction left unmatched. The CDR3 has 14 residues. Germline V gene data show CDR1 as SGHVS and CDR2 as FQNEAQ. The CDR3 reads CASSLDRGVGEAFF. Written as DNA, the CDR3 is TGTGCCAGCAGCTTGGACAGGGGCGTTGGTGAAGCTTTCTTT.

On this clone: Other DNA variants within this sample encode the same CDR3. The V call is TRBV7-9, the J call TRBJ2-7, with unresolved D. Germline assignment: CDR1 SEHNR and CDR2 FQNEAQ (reference sequence). V lost 2 bases to trimming and J lost 3 bases, with 11 bases between them. The CDR3 totals 14 residues. This CDR3 reads CASSLFSGGYEQYF. The CDR3 DNA follows: TGTGCCAGCAGCTTATTCAGTGGTGGCTACGAGCAGTACTTC.

This clone was recorded once. The V gene is TRBV6-2 or TRBV6-3, the J gene TRBJ1-1; 8 nucleotides match TRBD1. Trimming cost V 1 base and J 5 bases; bases outside gene matches: 3. Germline-derived CDR1 and CDR2 are MNHEY and SVGEGT. This CDR3 is 14 amino acids long. The CDR3 reads CASSYFQGATEAFF. CDR3 sequence (DNA): TGTGCCAGCAGTTACTTCCAGGGGGCGACTGAAGCTTTCTTT.

This chain connects TRBV6-5 to TRBJ1-5; 9 nucleotides match TRBD1. Trimming at V came to 6 bases and at J to 5 bases, leaving 5 bases not matched to a gene. This CDR3 comprises 14 residues. The germline CDR1 and CDR2 sequences are MNHEY and SVGAGI. The CDR3 region is CASRPGQGYQPQHF. Here the CDR3 DNA reads TGTGCCAGCAGACCGGGACAGGGTTATCAGCCCCAGCATTTT.

The chain combines TRBV6-2 or TRBV6-3 with TRBJ2-1, with 7 positions matching TRBD2. Looked up from germline, CDR1 is MNHEY and CDR2 is SVGEGT. Germline trimming cut 0 bases from V and 4 bases from J; bases unmatched to any gene: 6. CDR3 length equals 16 residues. The CDR3 is CASSYSRDYPYNEQFF. Here the CDR3 DNA reads TGTGCCAGCAGTTACTCGAGGGACTACCCTTACAATGAGCAGTTCTTC.

The V gene is TRBV5-1, the J gene TRBJ1-2, with D unresolved. The CDR3 length is 15 residues. Trimming cost V 4 bases and J 3 bases, with 16 bases left between them. Germline CDR1 is SGHRS and CDR2 is YFSETQ. DNA for the CDR3: TGCGCCAGCAGCCTCAGTAATCCCTCCGACTATGGCTACACCTTC. Translating it yields CASSLSNPSDYGYTF.

This clone was detected a few times. V usage is TRBV19 and J usage is TRBJ1-1, with 8 positions matching TRBD1. With 6 bases clipped from V and 1 base from J, the junction kept 4 bases outside the gene matches. This CDR3 contains 14 residues. Looked up from germline, CDR1 is LNHDA and CDR2 is SQIVND (reference sequence). The CDR3 DNA reads TGTGCCAGTAGGACCACAGGGGGGAACACTGAAGCTTTCTTT. Protein product: CASRTTGGNTEAFF.